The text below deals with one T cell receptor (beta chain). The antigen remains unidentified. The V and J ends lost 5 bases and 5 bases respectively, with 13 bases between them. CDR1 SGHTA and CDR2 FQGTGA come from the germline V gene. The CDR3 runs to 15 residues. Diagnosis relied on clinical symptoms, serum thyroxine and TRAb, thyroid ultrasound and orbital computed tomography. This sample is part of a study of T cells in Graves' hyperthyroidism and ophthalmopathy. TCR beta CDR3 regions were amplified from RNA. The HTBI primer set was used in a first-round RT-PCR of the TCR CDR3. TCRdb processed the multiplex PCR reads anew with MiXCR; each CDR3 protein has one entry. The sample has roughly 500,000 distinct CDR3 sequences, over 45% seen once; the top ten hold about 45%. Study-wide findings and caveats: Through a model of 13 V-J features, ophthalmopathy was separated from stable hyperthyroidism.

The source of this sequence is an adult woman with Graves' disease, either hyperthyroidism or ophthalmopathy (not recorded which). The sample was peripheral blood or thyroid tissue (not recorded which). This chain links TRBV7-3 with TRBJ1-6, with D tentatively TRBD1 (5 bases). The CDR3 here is CASSRAGGDNSPLHF. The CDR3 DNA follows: TGTGCCAGCAGCCGGGCGGGGGGGGATAATTCACCCCTCCACTTT.